This T cell receptor beta chain comes out of a study of T cells in Graves' hyperthyroidism and ophthalmopathy. The TCR beta CDR3 regions underwent amplification using RNA transcripts as the source. When the TCR CDR3 underwent first-round RT-PCR, the HTBI primer set was used. TCRdb reprocessed the multiplex PCR reads via MiXCR and lists one record per CDR3 protein. The table lists a few hundred thousand distinct CDR3 sequences, 14% of them singletons. The CDR3 loop spans 14 amino acids. The V gene lost 5 bases and the J gene lost 6 bases, with 15 bases spanning the gap. Ten or more counts support this clonotype. Researchers barred patients who had uncontrolled infection, other autoimmune disease, pregnancy or lactation. Based on clinical symptoms, serum thyroxine and TRAb, thyroid ultrasound and orbital computed tomography, diagnoses were reached.

The V call is TRBV12-3 or TRBV12-4, the J call TRBJ2-3; D is unclear. This TCR came from a woman between 18 and 30 years old with Graves' hyperthyroidism. Sequencing was done on a sample of blood. The CDR3 here is CASSPGLSFDTQYF. DNA of the CDR3: TGTGCCAGCAGTCCGGGCCTCAGTTTTGATACGCAGTATTTT.